A single sample gave rise to the 4 T cell receptor beta chains below, sequenced in a study of blood T cell repertoires in COVID-19 (dated by TCRdb to the early 2020s). The protocol used for the library was the immunoSEQ multiplex PCR assay. Sourced from immuneACCESS, this table was stored by TCRdb with only in-frame sequences that have V and J called. A share of the clones is absent; for the studies checked, an unresolved V gene accounts for under half, and the remainder has no known explanation. The sample includes under 90,000 clones, with 70% to 80% observed a single time. 5% to 6% of the sample lies in the top ten. Sequenced sample: peripheral blood. Receptors originate from a middle-aged man with active or convalescent COVID-19.

This sequence joins TRBV5-1 and TRBJ1-2, with TRBD1 matching over 9 bases. The V segment lost 3 bases and the J segment 5 bases; nucleotides outside the gene matches: 8. The CDR3 contains 15 residues. CDR1 is SGHRS, CDR2 YFSETQ, per germline. CDR3 amino acids: CASSYGTGQKYGYTF. DNA of the CDR3: TGCGCCAGCAGCTATGGGACAGGGCAAAAGTATGGCTACACCTTC.

V and J are TRBV19 and TRBJ1-2; TRBD1 agrees at 9 bases. The CDR3 has 15 residues. Per the germline V gene, CDR1 is LNHDA and CDR2 is SQIVND (reference sequence). The V segment lost 9 bases and the J segment 7 bases; nucleotides outside the gene matches: 15. CDR3 sequence (DNA): TGTGCCAGCGGGGATTGGGGACAGGGATTGCGTGGCTACACCTTC. Its translation: CASGDWGQGLRGYTF.

The genes are TRBV7-9 and TRBJ1-1; no clear D gene. The V gene's germline CDR1 is SEHNR and CDR2 FQNEAQ (reference sequence). Trimming pared 6 bases from V and 1 base from J, leaving 3 bases between. The CDR3 consists of 11 residues. The chain's CDR3 is CASRRNTEAFF. The CDR3 DNA sequence: TGTGCCAGCAGGAGGAACACTGAAGCTTTCTTT.

The CDR3 protein is CASSYGQGAAGYTF. In DNA form, the CDR3 reads TGTGCCAGCAGTTATGGACAGGGGGCGGCTGGCTACACCTTC. The chain employs TRBV6-5 and TRBJ1-2; 11 bases are shared with TRBD1. In germline, CDR1 is MNHEY, CDR2 SVGAGI. The CDR3 spans 14 residues. V shed 3 bases and J 7 bases; nucleotides not matched to a gene: 4.